This T cell receptor (beta chain) was retrieved from a study of T cell responses to AZD1222 COVID-19 vaccine. Study-level points and caveats: There were mostly white British donors and more females than males, and clonal diversity was possibly underestimated. Scientists sampled the repertoires only once the peak T cell response had passed. Spike was spanned by vaccine-associated CD4 TCRs, which were dominant at 160-218 and 743-854. Nearly half of unique spike-specific TCRs reportedly avoided B.1.351 and B.1.1.7 mutated regions.

As regards this clone: Its specificity is unknown.

Data came from immunoSEQ multiplex PCR; TCRdb stores just in-frame clones and leaves some out. This table holds 150,000 to 160,000 clones, approximately 86% found once. In germline, CDR1 is LNHNV, CDR2 YYDKDF (reference sequence). The V end was cut by 0 bases, the J end by 6 bases, with 18 bases between. The CDR3 runs to 17 residues. This clonotype was obtained from an adult who had recovered from COVID-19. The V and J genes are TRBV15 and TRBJ1-5; tentatively, D is TRBD1 (6 bases). The sequences come from peripheral blood, collected after recovery from COVID-19. This CDR3 reads CATSRDIGAGAGQPQHF. In nucleotides, the CDR3 is TGTGCCACCAGCAGAGATATCGGCGCAGGGGCGGGTCAGCCCCAGCATTTT.